The source of this T cell receptor beta chain is a study of cytomegalovirus exposure and HLA in healthy donors. Regarding the study as a whole: Productive rates of about 90% or about 30% were seen for most TCR beta V segments in an earlier analysis.

A multiplex PCR was run with 60 Vbeta primers and 13 Jbeta primers. Assay used: immunoSEQ multiplex PCR; TCRdb lists only in-frame clones, some missing. The table lists some 150,000 clones, around 85% of them singletons. A word on this clone: The antigen is unknown.

J lost 4 bases, V lost 0 bases, and 7 bases had no gene match. Looked up from germline, CDR1 is SGHRS and CDR2 is YFSETQ. The CDR3 extends over 16 amino acids. The material sequenced was PBMCs. The TCR was taken from a woman in her 30s in good health and CMV-seronegative. This chain links TRBV5-1 with TRBJ1-2, with 9 bases lining up with TRBD1. For the CDR3, the DNA is TGCGCCAGCAGCTTGGGATTGGGACAGGGTCTCTATGGCTACACCTTC. The encoded protein is CASSLGLGQGLYGYTF.